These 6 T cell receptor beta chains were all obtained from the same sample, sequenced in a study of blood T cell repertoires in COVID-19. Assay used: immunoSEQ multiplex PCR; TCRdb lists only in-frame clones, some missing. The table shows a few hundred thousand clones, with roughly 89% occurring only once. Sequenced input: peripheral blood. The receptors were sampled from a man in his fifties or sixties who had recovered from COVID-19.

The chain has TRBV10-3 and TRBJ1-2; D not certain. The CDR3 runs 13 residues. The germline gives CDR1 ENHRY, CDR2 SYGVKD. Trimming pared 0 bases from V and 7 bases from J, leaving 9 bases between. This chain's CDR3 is CAISESTSSGYTF. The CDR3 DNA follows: TGTGCCATCAGTGAGTCGACTAGTTCTGGCTACACCTTC.

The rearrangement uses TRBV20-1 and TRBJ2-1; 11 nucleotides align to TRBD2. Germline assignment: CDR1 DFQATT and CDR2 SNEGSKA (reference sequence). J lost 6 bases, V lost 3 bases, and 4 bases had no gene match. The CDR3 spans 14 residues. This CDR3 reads CSASGLAGGNEQFF. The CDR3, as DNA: TGCAGTGCTAGTGGTCTAGCGGGAGGCAATGAGCAGTTCTTC.

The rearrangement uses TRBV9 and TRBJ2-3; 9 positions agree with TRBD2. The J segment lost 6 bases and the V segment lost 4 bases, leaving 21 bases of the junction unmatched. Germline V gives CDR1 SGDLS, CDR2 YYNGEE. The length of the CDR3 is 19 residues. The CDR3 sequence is CASSPRDPASASGMDTQYF. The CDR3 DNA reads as TGTGCCAGCAGCCCCCGGGACCCAGCTAGCGCTAGCGGGATGGATACGCAGTATTTT.

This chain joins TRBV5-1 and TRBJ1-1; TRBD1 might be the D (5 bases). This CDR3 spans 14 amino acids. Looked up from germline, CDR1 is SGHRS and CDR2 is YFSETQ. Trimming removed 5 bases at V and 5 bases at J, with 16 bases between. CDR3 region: CASRNGGSGTEAFF. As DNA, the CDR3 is TGCGCCAGCAGAAACGGGGGGTCGGGGACTGAAGCTTTCTTT. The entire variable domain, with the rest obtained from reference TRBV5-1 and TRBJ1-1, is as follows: KAGVTQTPRYLIKTRGQQVTLSCSPISGHRSVSWYQQTPGQGLQFLFEYFSETQRNKGNFPGRFSGRQFSNSRSEMNVSTLELGDSALYLCASRNGGSGTEAFFGQGTRLTVV.

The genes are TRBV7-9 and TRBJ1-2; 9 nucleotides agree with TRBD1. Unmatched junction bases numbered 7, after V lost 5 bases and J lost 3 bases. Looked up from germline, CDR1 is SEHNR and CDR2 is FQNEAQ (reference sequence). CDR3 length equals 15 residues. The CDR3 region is CASSPGTGNYYGYTF. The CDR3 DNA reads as TGTGCCAGCAGCCCGGGGACAGGGAATTACTATGGCTACACCTTC.

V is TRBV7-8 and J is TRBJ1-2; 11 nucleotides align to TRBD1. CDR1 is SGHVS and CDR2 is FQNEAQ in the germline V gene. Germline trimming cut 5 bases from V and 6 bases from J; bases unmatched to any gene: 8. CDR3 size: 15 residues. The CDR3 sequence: CASSRLRTGGHGYTF. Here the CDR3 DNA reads TGTGCCAGCAGCCGACTCAGGACAGGGGGCCATGGCTACACCTTC.